This T cell receptor beta chain was sequenced in a study of blood T cell repertoires in COVID-19. Study summary: T cells, B-cell-depleted T cells, or PBMCs provided the cDNA or gDNA that served as material.

Per the authors' pipeline: Using reference gene primer amplification, nucleated cell counts were estimated. Here immunoSEQ multiplex PCR was the method, and the copy in TCRdb shows in-frame clones only, minus some. V and J calls and clone size are given by that table; D and trimming were obtained from the DNA. The table lists about 100,000 clones, about 80% of them singletons. Specimen: peripheral blood. The TCR sequence derives from an older man with acute or convalescent COVID-19.

The CDR3 loop is CASSQSSRYTSGNTIYF. The DNA of the CDR3 is TGTGCCAGCAGCCAAAGCTCTCGTTATACGTCTGGAAACACCATATATTTT. The chain joins TRBV4-2 to TRBJ1-3, with no clear D. The CDR3 extends over 17 amino acids. V was trimmed by 2 bases and J by 1 base, leaving 15 bases between them. The germline V gene has CDR1 LGHNA and CDR2 YNFKEQ.